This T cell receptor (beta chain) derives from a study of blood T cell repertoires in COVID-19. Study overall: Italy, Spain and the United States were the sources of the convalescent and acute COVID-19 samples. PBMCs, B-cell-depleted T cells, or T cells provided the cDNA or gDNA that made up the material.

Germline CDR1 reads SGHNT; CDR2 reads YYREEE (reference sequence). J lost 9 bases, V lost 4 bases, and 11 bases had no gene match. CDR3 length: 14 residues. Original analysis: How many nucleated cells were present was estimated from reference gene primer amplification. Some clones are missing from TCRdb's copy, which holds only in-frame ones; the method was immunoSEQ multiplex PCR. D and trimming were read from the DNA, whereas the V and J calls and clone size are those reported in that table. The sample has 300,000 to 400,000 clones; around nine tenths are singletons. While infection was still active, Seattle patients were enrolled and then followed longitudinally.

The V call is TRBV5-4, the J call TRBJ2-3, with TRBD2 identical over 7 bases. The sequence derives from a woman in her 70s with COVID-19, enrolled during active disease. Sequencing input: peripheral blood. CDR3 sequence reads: CASSQAGSGSTQYF. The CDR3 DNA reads TGTGCCAGCAGCCAGGCCGGTAGCGGGTCCACGCAGTATTTT.